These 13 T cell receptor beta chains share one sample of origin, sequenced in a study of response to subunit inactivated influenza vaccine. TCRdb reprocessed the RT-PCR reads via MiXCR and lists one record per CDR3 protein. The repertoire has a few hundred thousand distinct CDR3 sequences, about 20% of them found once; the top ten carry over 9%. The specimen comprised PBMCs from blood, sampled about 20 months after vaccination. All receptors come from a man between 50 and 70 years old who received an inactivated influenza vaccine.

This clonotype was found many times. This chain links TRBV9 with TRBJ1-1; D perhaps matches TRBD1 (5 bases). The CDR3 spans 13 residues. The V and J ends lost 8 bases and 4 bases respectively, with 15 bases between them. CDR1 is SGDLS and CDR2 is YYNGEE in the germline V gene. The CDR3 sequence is CASQPPRGTEAFF. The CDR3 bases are TGTGCCAGTCAACCCCCTAGGGGCACTGAAGCTTTCTTT. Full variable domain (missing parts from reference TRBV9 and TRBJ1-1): DSGVTQTPKHLITATGQRVTLRCSPRSGDLSVYWYQQSLDQGLQFLIQYYNGEERAKGNILERFSAQQFPDLHSELNLSSLELGDSALYFCASQPPRGTEAFFGQGTRLTVV.

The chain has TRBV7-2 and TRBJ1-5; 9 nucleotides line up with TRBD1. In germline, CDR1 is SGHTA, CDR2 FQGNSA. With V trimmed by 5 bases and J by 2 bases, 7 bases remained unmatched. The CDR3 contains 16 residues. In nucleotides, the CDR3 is TGTGCCAGCAGCACCCGACAGGGGGGTGGCAATCAGCCCCAGCATTTT. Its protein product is CASSTRQGGGNQPQHF.

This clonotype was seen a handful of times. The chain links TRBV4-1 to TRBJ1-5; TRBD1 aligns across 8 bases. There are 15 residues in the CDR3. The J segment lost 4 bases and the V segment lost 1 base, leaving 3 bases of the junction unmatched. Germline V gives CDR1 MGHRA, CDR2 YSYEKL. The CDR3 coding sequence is TGCGCCAGCAGCCAAGGGACAGGGACTAATCAGCCCCAGCATTTT. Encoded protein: CASSQGTGTNQPQHF.

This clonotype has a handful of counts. CDR3 in amino acids: CASSLIGTSSYNEQFF. The CDR3 nucleotides are TGTGCCAGCAGCCTCATCGGGACTAGCTCCTACAATGAGCAGTTCTTC. The rearrangement uses TRBV7-3 and TRBJ2-1; 8 bases agree with TRBD2. With V trimmed by 5 bases and J by 0 bases, 6 bases remained unmatched. The CDR3 runs 16 residues. Germline V lookup: CDR1 SGHTA, CDR2 FQGTGA.

CDR3 DNA: TGCAGCGTAACGCGGTACACCGGGGAGCTGTTTTTT. It encodes CSVTRYTGELFF. The V call is TRBV29-1, the J call TRBJ2-2; D gene ambiguous. Per germline, CDR1 SQVTM and CDR2 ANQGSEA. Trimming shortened V by 6 bases and J by 3 bases, and 8 bases separated the two germline ends. This CDR3 region has 12 residues.

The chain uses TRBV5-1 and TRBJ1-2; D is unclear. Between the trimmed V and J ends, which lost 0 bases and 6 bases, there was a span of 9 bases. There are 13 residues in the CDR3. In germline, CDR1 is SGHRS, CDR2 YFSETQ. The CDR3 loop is CASSLAPGNGYTF. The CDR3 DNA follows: TGCGCCAGCAGCTTGGCCCCGGGTAATGGCTACACCTTC.

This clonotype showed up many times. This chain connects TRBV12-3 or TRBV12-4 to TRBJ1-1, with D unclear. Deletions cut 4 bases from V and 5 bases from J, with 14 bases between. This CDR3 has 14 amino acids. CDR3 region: CASSYAGLKTEAFF. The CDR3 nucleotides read TGTGCCAGCAGTTACGCGGGTCTCAAGACTGAAGCTTTCTTT.

CDR3 protein: CASSVDGNEQFF. CDR3 nucleotides: TGTGCCAGCAGCGTGGACGGCAATGAGCAGTTCTTC. The chain employs TRBV9 and TRBJ2-1; no reliable D call. V shed 2 bases and J shed 6 bases, with 6 bases lying between them. The germline gives CDR1 SGDLS, CDR2 YYNGEE. The CDR3 loop spans 12 amino acids.

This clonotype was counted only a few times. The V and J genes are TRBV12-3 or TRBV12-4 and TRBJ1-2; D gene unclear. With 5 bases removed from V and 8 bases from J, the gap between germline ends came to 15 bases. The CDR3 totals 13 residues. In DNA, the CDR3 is TGTGCCAGCAGTCCCTCGCTGAGTTTAGGCTACACCTTC. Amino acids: CASSPSLSLGYTF.

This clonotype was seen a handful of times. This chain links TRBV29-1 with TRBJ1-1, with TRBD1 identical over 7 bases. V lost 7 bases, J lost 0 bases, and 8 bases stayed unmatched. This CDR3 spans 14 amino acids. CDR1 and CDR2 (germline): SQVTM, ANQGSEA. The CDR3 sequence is CSGHPTGMNTEAFF. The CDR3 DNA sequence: TGCAGCGGACACCCGACAGGGATGAACACTGAAGCTTTCTTT.

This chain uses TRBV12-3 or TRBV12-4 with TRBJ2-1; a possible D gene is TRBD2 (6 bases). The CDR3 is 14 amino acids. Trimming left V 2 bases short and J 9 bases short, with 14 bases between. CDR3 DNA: TGTGCCAGCAGTTTATATCGGCGGGAAGGTGAGCAGTTCTTC. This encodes CASSLYRREGEQFF.

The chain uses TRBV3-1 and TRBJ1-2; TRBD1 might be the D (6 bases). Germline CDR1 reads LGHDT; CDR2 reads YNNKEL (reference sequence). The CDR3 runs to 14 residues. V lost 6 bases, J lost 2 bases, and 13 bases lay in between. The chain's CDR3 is CASSPWGHNYGYTF. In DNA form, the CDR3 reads TGTGCCAGCAGTCCCTGGGGGCACAACTATGGCTACACCTTC.

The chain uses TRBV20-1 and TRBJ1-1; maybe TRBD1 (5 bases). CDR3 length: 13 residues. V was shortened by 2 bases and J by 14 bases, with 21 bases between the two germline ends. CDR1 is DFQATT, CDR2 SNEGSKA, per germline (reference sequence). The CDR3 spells CSARSPVGEPVFF. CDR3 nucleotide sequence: TGCAGTGCTAGATCCCCCGTAGGGGAGCCCGTATTCTTT.